The text below deals with one T cell receptor beta chain. The antigen remains unidentified. This CDR3 is 17 amino acids long. V lost 3 bases to trimming and J lost 0 bases; unmatched junction nucleotides: 7. The V gene's germline CDR1 is LNHDA and CDR2 SQIVND (reference sequence). This entry belongs to a study of CD8 T cells in ankylosing spondylitis. Quantitative 5'-RACE was performed with molecular barcodes, and it yielded the TCR beta libraries. TCRdb reanalysed the 5' RACE reads using MiXCR and keeps one entry per CDR3 protein. The sample shows under 250,000 distinct CDR3 sequences, about 7% of them seen only once. Notes on the study in general: The study identified a TCR beta motif of several highly homologous variants that appeared characteristic of ankylosing spondylitis blood.

This sequence originates from a male donor with ankylosing spondylitis. V usage is TRBV19 and J usage is TRBJ1-3; 8 positions agree with TRBD1. Sequenced: blood, either unsorted or a sorted T cell fraction (not recorded which). CDR3 region: CASSIVGQAYSGNTIYF. CDR3 nucleotide sequence: TGTGCCAGTAGTATCGTGGGACAGGCCTACTCTGGAAACACCATATATTTT. Complete variable domain (other parts from reference TRBV19 and TRBJ1-3): DGGITQSPKYLFRKEGQNVTLSCEQNLNHDAMYWYRQDPGQGLRLIYYSQIVNDFQKGDIAEGYSVSREKKESFPLTVTSAQKNPTAFYLCASSIVGQAYSGNTIYFGEGSWLTVV.